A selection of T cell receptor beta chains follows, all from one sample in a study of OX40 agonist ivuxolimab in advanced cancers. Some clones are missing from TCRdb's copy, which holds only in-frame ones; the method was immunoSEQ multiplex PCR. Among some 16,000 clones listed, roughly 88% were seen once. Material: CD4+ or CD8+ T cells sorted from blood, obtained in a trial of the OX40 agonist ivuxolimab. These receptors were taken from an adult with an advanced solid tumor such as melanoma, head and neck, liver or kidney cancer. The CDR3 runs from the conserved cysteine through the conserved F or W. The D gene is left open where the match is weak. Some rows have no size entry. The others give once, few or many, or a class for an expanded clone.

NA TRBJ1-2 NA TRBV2 TGTGCCAGCAGTGAAAGAACCGTCTATGGCTACACCTTC CASSERTVYGYTF
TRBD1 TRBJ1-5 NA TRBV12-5 TGTGCTAGTGGATGGGGACAGGGGGCATGGGAGCCCCAGCATTTT CASGWGQGAWEPQHF
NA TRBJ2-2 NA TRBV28 TGTGCCAGCAGTTCCGGAGGCACCGGGGAGCTGTTTTTT CASSSGGTGELFF
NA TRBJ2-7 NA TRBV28 TGTGCCAGCAGTATCGATTTCTACGAGCAGTACTTC CASSIDFYEQYF
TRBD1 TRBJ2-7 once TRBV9 TGTGCCAGCAGCGGAACCACAGGGGCTCCCTCCTACGAGCAGTACTTC CASSGTTGAPSYEQYF
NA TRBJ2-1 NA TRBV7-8 TGTGCCAGCAGCTTAGCGCGAGGTTATGTTGGGCGGGCTACCTACAATGAGCAGTTCTTC CASSLARGYVGRATYNEQFF
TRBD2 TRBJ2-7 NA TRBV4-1 TGCGCCAGCAGCAGGGCGGGGGCCTACGAGCAGTACTTC CASSRAGAYEQYF
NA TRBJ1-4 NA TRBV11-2 TGTGCCACCGGGACCTCCAATGAAAAACTGTTTTTT CATGTSNEKLFF
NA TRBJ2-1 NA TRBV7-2 TGTGCCAGCAGCTTAGGGCCAGAAGCGGTCCCCTACAATGAGCAGTTCTTC CASSLGPEAVPYNEQFF
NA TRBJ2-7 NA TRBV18 TGTGCCAGCTCACTTACCGGGACACGTTCTTCCTACGAGCAGTACTTC CASSLTGTRSSYEQYF
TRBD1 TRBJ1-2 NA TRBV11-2 TGTGCCAGCAGCTTGAGGGGACAGGGGAGCTATGGCTACACCTTC CASSLRGQGSYGYTF
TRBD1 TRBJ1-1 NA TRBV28 TGTGCCAGCAGGATCGCAGGGGGCTTGAACACTGAAGCTTTCTTT CASRIAGGLNTEAFF
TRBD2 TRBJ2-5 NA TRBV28 TGTGCCAGCAGTTTCCCCGTAGCGGGAGGGAAACATCCGCAGTACTTC CASSFPVAGGKHPQYF
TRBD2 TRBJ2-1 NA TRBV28 TGTGCCATCAGACTAGCGGGAGATTTGGCATACAATGAGCAGTTCTTC CAIRLAGDLAYNEQFF
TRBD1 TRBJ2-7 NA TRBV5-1 TGCGCCAGCAGCGGGGGGACAGGGGGCCACGAGCAGTACTTC CASSGGTGGHEQYF
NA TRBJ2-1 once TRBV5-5 TGTGCCAGCAGCTTGAGGGGGTACAATGAGCAGTTCTTC CASSLRGYNEQFF
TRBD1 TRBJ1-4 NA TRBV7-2 TGTGCCAGCAGCCTACGAACCGGGACAGGACATGCAACTAATGAAAAACTGTTTTTT CASSLRTGTGHATNEKLFF
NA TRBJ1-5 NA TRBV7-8 TGTGCCAGCAGCTTAAACAGCAATCAGCCCCAGCATTTT CASSLNSNQPQHF
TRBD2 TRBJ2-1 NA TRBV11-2 TGTGCCAGCAGCTGGCTAGCGGGAGGCTACAATGAGCAGTTCTTC CASSWLAGGYNEQFF
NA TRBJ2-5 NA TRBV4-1 TGCGCCAGCAGCCATCAACGGACCCAAGAGACCCAGTACTTC CASSHQRTQETQYF
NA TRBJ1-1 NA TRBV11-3 TGTGCCAGCAGTCAGGGGAACACTGAAGCTTTCTTT CASSQGNTEAFF
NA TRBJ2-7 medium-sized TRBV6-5 TGTGCCAGCTTGGGACCGGCCTACGAGCAGTACTTC CASLGPAYEQYF
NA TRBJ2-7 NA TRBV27 TGTGCCAGCAGTTTACTGGGAAACTACGAGCAGTACTTC CASSLLGNYEQYF
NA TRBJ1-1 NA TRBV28 TGTGCCAGCTCGTGGGAGATGAACACTGAAGCTTTCTTT CASSWEMNTEAFF
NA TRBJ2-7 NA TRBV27 TGTGCCAGCAGTTTATCACGAGAATACGAGCAGTACTTC CASSLSREYEQYF
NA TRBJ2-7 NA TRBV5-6 TGTGCCAGCAGCTGGGGTGACAGCTCCTACGAGCAGTACTTC CASSWGDSSYEQYF
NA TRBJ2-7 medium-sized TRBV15 TGTGCCACCAGTGAAGGGTACGAGCAGTACTTC CATSEGYEQYF
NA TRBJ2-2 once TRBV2 TGTGCCAGCAGTGAAGTCCCAGCCGTAGCGAACACCGGGGAGCTGTTTTTT CASSEVPAVANTGELFF
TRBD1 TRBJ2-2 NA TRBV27 TGTGCCAGCAGTGGGGACAGAGCACACACCGGGGAGCTGTTTTTT CASSGDRAHTGELFF
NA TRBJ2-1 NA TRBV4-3 TGCGCCAGCAGCCAAGATAGAGGACTGCTTGGTTCCTACAATGAGCAGTTCTTC CASSQDRGLLGSYNEQFF
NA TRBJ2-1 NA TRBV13 TGTGCCAGCAGCTTGGGGGCGGATGAGCAGTTCTTC CASSLGADEQFF
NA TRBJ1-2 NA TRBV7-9 TGTGCCAGCAGCTTAGGGCTAGCTAACTATGGCTACACCTTC CASSLGLANYGYTF
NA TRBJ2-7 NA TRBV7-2 TGTGCCAGCAGCTTAGACGGTTGGGCGGCCTACGAGCAGTACTTC CASSLDGWAAYEQYF
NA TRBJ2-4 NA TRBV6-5 TGTGCCAGCAGCCCGGGACCCTCTGGGGACATTCAGTACTTC CASSPGPSGDIQYF
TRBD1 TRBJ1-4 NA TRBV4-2 TGTGCCAGCAGCTCCTCCGGGACAGGGGACGAAAAACTGTTTTTT CASSSSGTGDEKLFF
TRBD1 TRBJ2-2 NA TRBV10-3 TGTGCCATTTTACAGGGGAACGGGGAGCTGTTTTTT CAILQGNGELFF
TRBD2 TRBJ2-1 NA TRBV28 TGTGCCAGCAGTTCCGTCGGACTAGCGGGAGATGAGCAGTTCTTC CASSSVGLAGDEQFF
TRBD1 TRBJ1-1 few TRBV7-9 TGTGCCAGCAGCTTAGGCAAACCCGGGACAGCGAACACTGAAGCTTTCTTT CASSLGKPGTANTEAFF